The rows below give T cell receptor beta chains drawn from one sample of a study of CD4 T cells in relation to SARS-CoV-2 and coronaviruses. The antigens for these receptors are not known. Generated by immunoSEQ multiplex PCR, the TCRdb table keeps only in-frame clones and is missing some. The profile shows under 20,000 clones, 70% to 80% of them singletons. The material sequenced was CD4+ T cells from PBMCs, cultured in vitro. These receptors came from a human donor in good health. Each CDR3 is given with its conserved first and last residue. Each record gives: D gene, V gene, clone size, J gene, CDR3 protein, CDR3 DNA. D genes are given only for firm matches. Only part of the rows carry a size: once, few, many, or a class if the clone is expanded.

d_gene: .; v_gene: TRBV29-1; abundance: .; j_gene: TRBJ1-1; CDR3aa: CSVRQAPGTEAFF; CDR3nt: TGCAGCGTTCGTCAGGCCCCGGGCACTGAAGCTTTCTTT
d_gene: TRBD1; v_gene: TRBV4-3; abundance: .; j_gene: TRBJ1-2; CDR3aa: CASSQGDRESGGYTF; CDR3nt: TGCGCCAGCAGCCAAGGTGACAGGGAGTCGGGCGGCTACACCTTC
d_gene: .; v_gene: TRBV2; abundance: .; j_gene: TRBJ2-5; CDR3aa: CASSLRGRQETQYF; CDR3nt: TGTGCCAGCAGTTTAAGGGGTCGGCAAGAGACCCAGTACTTC
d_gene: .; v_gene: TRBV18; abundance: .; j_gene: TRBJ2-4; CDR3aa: CASSPIRDTINVQYF; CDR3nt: TGTGCCAGCTCACCTATCAGGGACACGATAAATGTTCAGTACTTC
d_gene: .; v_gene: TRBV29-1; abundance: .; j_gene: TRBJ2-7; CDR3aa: CSVQVLGYEQYF; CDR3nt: TGCAGCGTGCAAGTACTAGGTTACGAGCAGTACTTC
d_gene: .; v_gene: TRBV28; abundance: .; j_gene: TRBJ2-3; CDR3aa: CASSGPGAPRDTQYF; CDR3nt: TGTGCCAGCAGCGGCCCGGGGGCCCCCCGGGATACGCAGTATTTT
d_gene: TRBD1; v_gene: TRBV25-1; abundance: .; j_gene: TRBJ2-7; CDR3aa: CASSETGAFYEQYF; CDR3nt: TGTGCCAGCAGTGAAACAGGGGCGTTCTACGAGCAGTACTTC
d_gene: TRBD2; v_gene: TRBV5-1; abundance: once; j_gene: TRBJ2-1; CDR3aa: CASSLGSGGSEDNEQFF; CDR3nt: TGCGCCAGCAGCTTGGGATCGGGGGGGAGTGAGGACAATGAGCAGTTCTTC
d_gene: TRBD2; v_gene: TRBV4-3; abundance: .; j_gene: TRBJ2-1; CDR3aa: CASSQERAGGGSYNEQFF; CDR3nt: TGCGCCAGCAGCCAAGAAAGAGCGGGAGGGGGCTCCTACAATGAGCAGTTCTTC
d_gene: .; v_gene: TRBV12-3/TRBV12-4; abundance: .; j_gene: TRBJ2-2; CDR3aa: CASRSLSGELFF; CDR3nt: TGTGCCAGCAGGTCGCTGTCCGGGGAGCTGTTTTTT
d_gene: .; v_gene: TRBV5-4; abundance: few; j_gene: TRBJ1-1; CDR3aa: CASSSGLMNTEAFF; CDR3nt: TGTGCCAGCAGCTCGGGACTGATGAACACTGAAGCTTTCTTT
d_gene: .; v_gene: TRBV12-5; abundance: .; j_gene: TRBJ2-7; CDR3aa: CASGSGAVSWEQYF; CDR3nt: TGTGCTAGTGGCTCGGGGGCGGTATCATGGGAGCAGTACTTC
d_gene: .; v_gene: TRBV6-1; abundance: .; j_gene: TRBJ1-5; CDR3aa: CASSETLSHQPQHF; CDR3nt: TGTGCCAGCAGTGAGACATTATCGCATCAGCCCCAGCATTTT
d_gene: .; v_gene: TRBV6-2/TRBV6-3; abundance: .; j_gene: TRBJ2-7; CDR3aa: CASSYSGTLYEQYF; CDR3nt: TGTGCCAGCAGTTACTCCGGGACACTCTACGAGCAGTACTTC
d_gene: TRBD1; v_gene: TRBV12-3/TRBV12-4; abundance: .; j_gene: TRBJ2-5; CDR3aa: CASSLTGGETQYF; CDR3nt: TGTGCCAGCAGCCTAACAGGGGGAGAGACCCAGTACTTC
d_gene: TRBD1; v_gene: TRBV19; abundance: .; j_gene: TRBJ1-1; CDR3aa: CASSMTGLTEAFF; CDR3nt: TGTGCCAGTAGTATGACAGGGTTAACTGAAGCTTTCTTT
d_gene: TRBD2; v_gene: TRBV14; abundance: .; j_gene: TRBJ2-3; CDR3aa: CASSQDWVGTSGSTQYF; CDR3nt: TGTGCCAGCAGCCAAGATTGGGTCGGGACTAGCGGGAGTACGCAGTATTTT
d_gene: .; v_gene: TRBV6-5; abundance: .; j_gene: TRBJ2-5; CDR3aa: CASMGPGETQYF; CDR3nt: TGTGCCAGCATGGGACCGGGGGAGACCCAGTACTTC
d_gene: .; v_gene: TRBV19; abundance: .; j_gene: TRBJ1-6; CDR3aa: CASSWKLGRSPLHF; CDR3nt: TGTGCCAGTAGTTGGAAGTTAGGTCGGTCACCCCTCCACTTT
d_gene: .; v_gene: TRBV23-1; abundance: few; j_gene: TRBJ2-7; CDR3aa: CASSQLTRSYEQYF; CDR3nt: TGCGCCAGCAGTCAATTAACACGCTCCTACGAGCAGTACTTC
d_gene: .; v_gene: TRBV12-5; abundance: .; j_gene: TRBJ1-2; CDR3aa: CASSTATNYGYTF; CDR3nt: TGTGCTAGTTCGACAGCAACTAACTATGGCTACACCTTC
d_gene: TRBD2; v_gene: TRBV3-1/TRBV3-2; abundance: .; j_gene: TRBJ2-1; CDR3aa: CASSQNTLAFEQFF; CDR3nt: TGTGCCAGCAGCCAAAATACACTAGCGTTCGAGCAGTTCTTC
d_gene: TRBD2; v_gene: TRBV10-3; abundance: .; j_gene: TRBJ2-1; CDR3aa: CAISESGLALNEQFF; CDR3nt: TGTGCCATCAGTGAGTCGGGACTAGCCCTCAATGAGCAGTTCTTC
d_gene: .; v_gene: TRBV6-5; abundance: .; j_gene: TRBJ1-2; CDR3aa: CASSLDRYGYTF; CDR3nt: TGTGCCAGCAGCCTGGACCGCTATGGCTACACCTTC